A single TCR beta chain is shown here with its context. The target antigen is unknown. The data were taken from a study of T cell responses to AZD1222 COVID-19 vaccine. Study conclusions and caveats: The study reported that nearly half of spike-specific TCRs target unmutated variant regions. Repertoires were obtained solely post-peak T cell response.

Using immunoSEQ multiplex PCR, the repertoire was profiled, and TCRdb retains in-frame clones only, with some absent. The sample yields about 150,000 clones, 80% to 95% seen once. The sample in question was peripheral blood, obtained 28 days after the second AZD1222 dose. The sequence came from an adult who received the AZD1222 COVID-19 vaccine.

The CDR3 region has the DNA TGTGCCAGCAGCTCACAGGGAGTGGGAACCTACGAGCAGTACTTC. It encodes CASSSQGVGTYEQYF. The genes are TRBV7-9 and TRBJ2-7, with D perhaps TRBD1 (6 bases). The germline V and J ends were trimmed by 4 bases and 2 bases, with 15 bases remaining between them. CDR3 length: 15 residues. Germline-derived CDR1 and CDR2 are SEHNR and FQNEAQ (reference sequence).